Shown below are 31 T cell receptor beta chains from a single sample sequenced in a study of CD8 T cells in Susac syndrome. Random-hexamer reverse transcription was applied to roughly 0.5 to 1 ug RNA. In TCRdb, the immunoSEQ multiplex PCR reads were re-called with MiXCR into one record per CDR3 protein. The profile shows approximately 110,000 distinct CDR3 sequences, over 85% of them singletons. Sequenced sample: CD8+ T cells from PBMCs. The source is a human donor with multiple sclerosis.

The gene calls are TRBV28 and TRBJ2-7; D may be TRBD2 (6 bases). V lost 5 bases to trimming and J lost 3 bases, with 14 bases between them. This CDR3 spans 14 amino acids. CDR1 and CDR2 from the germline V gene are MDHEN and SYDVKM. The CDR3 loop is CASSPRGRNYEQYV. DNA of the CDR3: TGTGCCAGCAGTCCTCGGGGGAGGAACTACGAGCAGTACGTC.

This clonotype was recorded a few times. The rearrangement links TRBV20-1 to TRBJ2-7, with D maybe TRBD1 (6 bases). The ends were cut back, 0 bases at V and 2 bases at J, with 8 bases in the middle. This CDR3 comprises 13 residues. CDR1 DFQATT and CDR2 SNEGSKA come from the germline V gene (reference sequence). The CDR3, as DNA: TGCAGTGCTAGAGACAGGGGCCCCTACGAGCAGTACTTC. As protein: CSARDRGPYEQYF.

This clonotype was seen a handful of times. The chain uses TRBV2 and TRBJ1-5; 8 nucleotides match TRBD1. This CDR3 has 15 residues. Unmatched junction bases numbered 6, after V lost 0 bases and J lost 8 bases. Germline V gives CDR1 SNHLY, CDR2 FYNNEI. The chain's CDR3 is CASSEADRESEPQHF. CDR3 nucleotide sequence: TGTGCCAGCAGTGAAGCGGACAGGGAGTCGGAGCCCCAGCATTTT.

Only one count was recorded for this clonotype. V usage is TRBV4-1 and J usage is TRBJ1-1; no firm D call. The V gene's germline CDR1 is MGHRA and CDR2 YSYEKL. CDR3 length equals 13 residues. Trimming took 2 bases from V and 5 from J, leaving 9 bases between them. The CDR3 coding sequence is TGCGCCAGCAGCCAACTACTGGGGACTGAAGCTTTCTTT. It codes for CASSQLLGTEAFF.

J is TRBJ2-2 and V is TRBV7-9; D is possibly TRBD2 (5 bases). The CDR3 covers 18 residues. Trimming shortened V by 4 bases and J by 4 bases, and 22 bases separated the two germline ends. Germline lookup yields CDR1 SEHNR and CDR2 FQNEAQ (reference sequence). The CDR3 DNA sequence: TGTGCCAGCAGCTCCATCCCCCTCGGGGAGATGGGCACCGGGGAGCTGTTTTTT. Translation: CASSSIPLGEMGTGELFF.

The chain is built from TRBV7-3 and TRBJ2-1; TRBD2 matches at 8 bases. The trim removed 5 bases at V and 9 bases at J, leaving 6 bases unmatched. Germline CDR1 SGHTA, CDR2 FQGTGA. The CDR3 consists of 13 residues. The CDR3 nucleotides are TGTGCCAGCAGCCGGGGGGGCCGGGGTGAGCAGTTCTTC. Protein: CASSRGGRGEQFF.

The chain has TRBV20-1 and TRBJ2-7, with no clear D. The V gene lost 3 bases and the J gene lost 4 bases, with 22 bases spanning the gap. This CDR3 has 16 amino acids. Germline V gene sequence: CDR1 DFQATT, CDR2 SNEGSKA (reference sequence). CDR3 in amino acids: CSARDEDGPKRYEQYF. CDR3 sequence (DNA): TGCAGTGCTAGGGACGAGGACGGGCCGAAAAGATACGAGCAGTACTTC.

The V and J genes are TRBV6-5 and TRBJ1-2; 7 nucleotides align to TRBD1. Germline V gene lookup returns CDR1 MNHEY and CDR2 SVGAGI. There are 13 residues in the CDR3. With 6 bases clipped from V and 6 bases from J, the junction kept 7 bases outside the gene matches. CDR3 in amino acids: CASRPGTADGYTF. CDR3 DNA sequence: TGTGCCAGCAGACCCGGGACAGCTGATGGCTACACCTTC.

The chain combines TRBV7-9 with TRBJ1-2; 9 nucleotides match TRBD1. The CDR3 totals 15 residues. Germline V lookup: CDR1 SEHNR, CDR2 FQNEAQ (reference sequence). Trimming at V came to 10 bases and at J to 3 bases, leaving 12 bases not matched to a gene. This CDR3 reads CATRDRVYVDYGYTF. The DNA of the CDR3 is TGTGCCACCCGGGACAGGGTTTATGTGGACTATGGCTACACCTTC.

This chain connects TRBV7-8 to TRBJ2-3; 7 bases line up with TRBD1. The CDR3 covers 15 residues. V shed 8 bases, J shed 0 bases, and the junction held 8 bases outside the gene matches. Germline V gene data show CDR1 as SGHVS and CDR2 as FQNEAQ. CDR3 bases: TGTGCCAGCTGGGACAGATCACCCAGCACAGATACGCAGTATTTT. Protein sequence: CASWDRSPSTDTQYF.

J is TRBJ1-1 and V is TRBV12-3 or TRBV12-4; a weak D match, TRBD1 (5 bases). The CDR3 is 15 residues long. V shed 1 base and J shed 1 base, with 10 bases lying between them. CDR3 sequence: CASSLGRAGNTEAFF. The CDR3, as DNA: TGTGCCAGCAGTTTAGGCAGGGCCGGGAACACTGAAGCTTTCTTT.

The chain uses TRBV6-5 and TRBJ2-1; D not resolved. Per the germline V gene, CDR1 is MNHEY and CDR2 is SVGAGI. Trimming took 2 bases from V and 10 from J, leaving 9 bases between them. This CDR3 is built from 12 residues. CDR3 sequence: CASSYPSPEQFF. DNA of the CDR3: TGTGCCAGCAGTTACCCCTCCCCCGAGCAGTTCTTC.

This clonotype was recorded a few times. This chain uses TRBV5-4 with TRBJ2-7; D gene ambiguous. Deletions cut 4 bases from V and 7 bases from J, with 15 bases between. Germline-derived CDR1 and CDR2 are SGHNT and YYREEE (reference sequence). The CDR3 spans 13 residues. The CDR3 loop reads CASSPTPGPEQYV. For the CDR3, the DNA is TGTGCCAGCAGCCCCACCCCCGGACCGGAGCAGTACGTC.

J is TRBJ2-7 and V is TRBV29-1; 11 nucleotides align to TRBD2. Germline values: CDR1 SQVTM, CDR2 ANQGSEA. This CDR3 is 12 amino acids long. V was pared by 4 bases and J by 4 bases, with 0 bases of the junction left unmatched. Here the CDR3 reads CSVGLAGYEQYF. The CDR3 DNA sequence: TGCAGCGTTGGACTAGCGGGGTACGAGCAGTACTTC.

The chain combines TRBV6-5 with TRBJ2-2; 8 bases map to TRBD1. With V trimmed by 6 bases and J by 5 bases, 8 bases remained unmatched. CDR1 and CDR2 (germline): MNHEY, SVGAGI. The CDR3 contains 15 residues. The CDR3 DNA follows: TGTGCCAGCAGATACGACAGGGGACGGACCGGGGAGCTGTTTTTT. Translated: CASRYDRGRTGELFF.

The rearrangement joins TRBV6-6 to TRBJ2-7; D is unresolved. The V gene lost 6 bases and the J gene lost 2 bases, with 14 bases spanning the gap. Per the germline V gene, CDR1 is MNHNY and CDR2 is SVGAGI (reference sequence). The CDR3 is 14 residues long. CDR3 region: CASRNPGSPYEQYV. The CDR3 DNA is TGTGCCAGCAGGAACCCCGGCTCTCCCTACGAGCAGTACGTC.

The sample holds a few counts of this clonotype. The chain is built from TRBV4-1 and TRBJ2-7; tentative D call: TRBD1 (6 bases). The CDR3 is made up of 17 amino acids. The germline V and J ends were trimmed by 4 bases and 3 bases, with 22 bases remaining between them. The germline gives CDR1 MGHRA, CDR2 YSYEKL. DNA of the CDR3: TGCGCCAGCAGCCTCATCAACCGGGACAACTTCCACTACGAGCAGTACTTC. Its translation is CASSLINRDNFHYEQYF.

This chain uses TRBV2 with TRBJ2-3, with TRBD1 matching over 8 bases. The CDR3 extends over 13 amino acids. With V trimmed by 8 bases and J by 1 base, 2 bases remained unmatched. Germline V gives CDR1 SNHLY, CDR2 FYNNEI. As DNA, the CDR3 is TGTGCCAGCTTGGGACAGGGCACAGATACGCAGTATTTT. Amino acid sequence: CASLGQGTDTQYF.

This clonotype has a single count. The rearrangement links TRBV6-5 to TRBJ2-6; D unclear. Deletions cut 6 bases from V and 2 bases from J, with 11 bases between. There are 15 residues in the CDR3. Germline assignment: CDR1 MNHEY and CDR2 SVGAGI. The chain's CDR3 is CASSRSPTGANVLTF. CDR3 sequence (DNA): TGTGCCAGCAGCCGGAGTCCTACTGGGGCCAACGTCCTGACTTTC.

V and J are TRBV4-1 and TRBJ1-4; no clear D. This CDR3 is 15 amino acids long. Germline CDR1 is MGHRA and CDR2 is YSYEKL. Trimming removed 0 bases at V and 8 bases at J, with 13 bases between. The CDR3: CASSQDRWGREKLFF. The CDR3 DNA is TGCGCCAGCAGCCAAGATCGGTGGGGTCGGGAAAAACTGTTTTTT.

The sample holds one count of this clonotype. The rearrangement links TRBV29-1 to TRBJ2-3, with a weak D call TRBD2 (6 bases). V was shortened by 1 base and J by 2 bases, with 16 bases between the two germline ends. The CDR3 is made up of 16 amino acids. Germline V lookup: CDR1 SQVTM, CDR2 ANQGSEA. The CDR3 coding sequence is TGCAGCGTTGAAGGCCAGACTTCGGGGGTCACAGATACGCAGTATTTT. Translated, it gives CSVEGQTSGVTDTQYF.

V gene TRBV27 combines with J gene TRBJ2-1, with D unclear. The CDR3 length is 13 residues. Per germline, CDR1 MNHEY and CDR2 SMNVEV (reference sequence). Trimming removed 3 bases at V and 5 bases at J, with 8 bases between. This CDR3 reads CASSFGLNNEQFF. The CDR3 DNA reads as TGTGCCAGCAGTTTCGGGCTTAACAATGAGCAGTTCTTC.

The genes are TRBV12-3 or TRBV12-4 and TRBJ2-1; D gene unclear. The CDR3 is 15 residues long. V was clipped by 6 bases and J by 5 bases, with 17 bases between them. The CDR3 DNA follows: TGTGCCAGCAGACCGATAACAACCGGTGACAATGAGCAGTTCTTC. This gives the protein CASRPITTGDNEQFF.

The chain employs TRBV19 and TRBJ1-5; D is uncertain. The V gene's germline CDR1 is LNHDA and CDR2 SQIVND (reference sequence). Trimming removed 4 bases at V and 6 bases at J, with 7 bases between. This CDR3 comprises 12 residues. The CDR3 region is CASSTSSQPQHF. The CDR3 DNA follows: TGTGCCAGTAGTACCTCGAGTCAGCCCCAGCATTTT.

The rearrangement links TRBV21-1 to TRBJ2-7; TRBD2, the D gene given by the table, was not confirmed from the DNA. TRBV21-1 is a documented pseudogene. CDR3 length: 16 residues. For the CDR3, the DNA is TGTGCCAGCAGCCCTACGGGAGCGGGCAGACCCTACGAGCAGTACGTC. It is translated as CASSPTGAGRPYEQYV.

This sequence joins TRBV19 and TRBJ2-3; D gene ambiguous. CDR1 LNHDA and CDR2 SQIVND come from the germline V gene (reference sequence). This CDR3 comprises 13 residues. The V end lost 5 bases, the J end lost 4 bases, and 10 bases lay between the germline ends. The CDR3 DNA reads TGTGCCAGTAGTCCCTGGGTTGCAGATACGCAGTATTTT. It yields the protein CASSPWVADTQYF. The variable domain in full, with the rest retrieved from reference TRBV19 and TRBJ2-3, is DGGITQSPKYLFRKEGQNVTLSCEQNLNHDAMYWYRQDPGQGLRLIYYSQIVNDFQKGDIAEGYSVSREKKESFPLTVTSAQKNPTAFYLCASSPWVADTQYFGPGTRLTVL.

This sequence joins TRBV10-3 and TRBJ2-7, with D possibly matching TRBD1 (6 bases). The CDR3 consists of 13 residues. Deletions cut 7 bases from V and 6 bases from J, with 16 bases between. Germline CDR1 ENHRY, CDR2 SYGVKD. The CDR3: CAIIGRGEGEQYV. CDR3 nucleotides: TGTGCCATCATAGGCAGGGGCGAAGGCGAGCAGTACGTC.

The CDR3: CASRGLAGIYEQYV. The CDR3 bases are TGCGCCAGCAGGGGACTAGCGGGAATCTACGAGCAGTACGTC. The chain joins TRBV23-1 to TRBJ2-7, with 13 bases fitting TRBD2. TRBV23-1 carries the ORF label, with uncertain function. This CDR3 is built from 14 residues. The V segment lost 6 bases and the J segment 3 bases; nucleotides outside the gene matches: 2.

The genes are TRBV9 and TRBJ1-5; D is possibly TRBD1 (5 bases). Germline V CDR1 and CDR2: SGDLS, YYNGEE. The CDR3 extends over 14 amino acids. V was pared by 3 bases and J by 4 bases, with 11 bases between. The CDR3 loop is CASSADRANQPQHF. Here the CDR3 DNA reads TGTGCCAGCAGCGCCGACAGAGCGAATCAGCCCCAGCATTTT.

The V gene is TRBV27, the J gene TRBJ1-5; D unclear. Per the germline V gene, CDR1 is MNHEY and CDR2 is SMNVEV (reference sequence). The V end lost 6 bases, the J end lost 0 bases, and 12 bases lay between the germline ends. CDR3 length: 15 residues. CDR3 sequence (DNA): TGTGCCAGCAGACTCTTAGGAGGTAGCAATCAGCCCCAGCATTTT. Protein sequence: CASRLLGGSNQPQHF.

V usage is TRBV7-6 and J usage is TRBJ2-1, with no clear D. Trimming took off 5 bases at V and 2 bases at J, with 19 bases between the two ends. The CDR3 runs 17 residues. Germline CDR1 and CDR2: SGHVS and FNYEAQ. The CDR3 protein is CASSPSRFGRTYNEQFF. Written as DNA, the CDR3 is TGTGCCAGCAGCCCGAGTCGGTTCGGGCGGACCTACAATGAGCAGTTCTTC.